This T cell receptor beta chain appears in the sequencing data of a study of Ad26.COV2.S vaccination and SARS-CoV-2 variants. Treatment described: 15 to 20 received Ad26.COV2.S at low or high dose, single or two shots; a few received placebo; per-sample allocation not given. Vaccine and placebo recipients were sampled on day 63 after the first injection. Germline V lookup: CDR1 SGHDT, CDR2 YYEEEE. Trimming took off 1 base at V and 6 bases at J, with 11 bases between the two ends. This CDR3 region has 13 residues. Libraries were prepared by immunoSEQ multiplex PCR; TCRdb keeps only in-frame clonotypes and omits some of them. The data contain 380,000 or so clones, about four fifths of them singletons.

The chain combines TRBV5-6 with TRBJ2-7; D uncertain. The sequence derives from a person between 18 and 59 years old who received the Ad26.COV2.S COVID-19 vaccine or a placebo. The material sequenced was peripheral blood, taken in a trial of Ad26.COV2.S vaccine versus placebo. The CDR3 region has the DNA TGTGCCAGCAGCTTGTATTCTAGACTCGAGCAGTACTTC. Amino acids: CASSLYSRLEQYF.